The sequence of this T cell receptor (beta chain) was determined in a study of cytomegalovirus exposure and HLA in healthy donors. The study ran its PCR with 60 Vbeta and 13 Jbeta primers. The protocol was immunoSEQ multiplex PCR, while the TCRdb copy is restricted to in-frame clones and leaves out a portion. Found here are fewer than 300,000 clones, roughly 80% of them singletons; the top ten hold about 0.3%. CDR1 is SQVTM and CDR2 is ANQGSEA in the germline V gene. This CDR3 region has 15 residues. Trimming took 5 bases from V and 5 from J, leaving 21 bases between them. The receptor's source is a girl aged 2 to 9 in good health and CMV-seronegative. The specimen was PBMCs. The rearrangement joins TRBV29-1 to TRBJ1-1; D is undetermined. The CDR3 DNA reads TGCAGCGTTCGTTATCCCCGAGGGCCCGGGACTGAAGCTTTCTTT. Amino acid sequence: CSVRYPRGPGTEAFF.